These 30 T cell receptor beta chains were all obtained from the same sample, sequenced in a study of blood T cell repertoires in COVID-19. TCRdb keeps only in-frame clones here, not all; method: immunoSEQ multiplex PCR. The sample holds more than 65,000 clones, around nine tenths seen once. Material: peripheral blood. All receptors derive from a human donor in a cohort sampled during active COVID-19.

The chain combines TRBV28 with TRBJ2-3; 11 bases agree with TRBD2. J was trimmed by 2 bases and V by 8 bases; bases with no gene match: 6. Germline lookup yields CDR1 MDHEN and CDR2 SYDVKM. The CDR3 is 15 amino acids. The CDR3 coding sequence is TGTGCCAGCGAACCTAGCGGGGGGATCACAGATACGCAGTATTTT. This translates into CASEPSGGITDTQYF.

CDR3 DNA sequence: TGCGCCAGCAGCTTACGAGGACTGAATAATAATTCACCCCTCCACTTT. Its translation: CASSLRGLNNNSPLHF. This chain uses TRBV5-1 with TRBJ1-6; D gene uncertain. The CDR3 sequence is 16 residues long. V shed 2 bases and J shed 5 bases, with 14 bases lying between them. Germline V gene lookup returns CDR1 SGHRS and CDR2 YFSETQ.

The rearrangement links TRBV23-1 to TRBJ1-1; possibly TRBD1 for D (5 bases). TRBV23-1 is assigned to the ORF class and has an uncertain function. The CDR3 has 18 residues. V was pared by 2 bases and J by 3 bases, with 22 bases between. In nucleotides, the CDR3 is TGCGCCAGCAGTCAAACTAACCGGGACTTAGAAGGGGACACTGAAGCTTTCTTT. As protein: CASSQTNRDLEGDTEAFF.

This clone was detected once. V and J are TRBV6-1 and TRBJ2-7; tentative D call: TRBD1 (5 bases). The CDR3 totals 15 residues. Trimming pared 3 bases from V and 2 bases from J, leaving 14 bases between. The germline V gene encodes CDR1 MNHNS and CDR2 SASEGT. CDR3: CASSDATQGPYEQYF. The CDR3 nucleotides are TGTGCCAGCAGTGATGCCACCCAGGGCCCCTACGAGCAGTACTTC.

This rearrangement joins TRBV11-2 to TRBJ2-7; possibly TRBD1 for D (5 bases). The CDR3 loop spans 16 amino acids. Trimming took off 0 bases at V and 4 bases at J, with 16 bases between the two ends. The V gene's germline CDR1 is SGHAT and CDR2 FQNNGV. CDR3 residues: CASSLDSRVRGYEQYF. The CDR3 nucleotides are TGTGCCAGCAGCTTAGATTCCAGGGTCCGTGGGTACGAGCAGTACTTC.

CDR3 sequence: CASRRARAYEQYF. As DNA, the CDR3 is TGTGCCAGCCGTCGCGCTCGTGCCTACGAGCAGTACTTC. The chain has TRBV21-1 and TRBJ2-7; no check of the table's D call, TRBD2, against the DNA was made. TRBV21-1 is labeled a pseudogene. CDR3 length: 13 residues.

The chain links TRBV12-3 or TRBV12-4 to TRBJ1-2; 7 nucleotides agree with TRBD1. V lost 3 bases, J lost 6 bases, and 4 bases stayed unmatched. The CDR3 sequence is 13 residues long. CDR3 residues: CASSLGQKNGYTF. Written as DNA, the CDR3 is TGTGCCAGCAGTTTGGGACAGAAAAATGGCTACACCTTC.

The rearrangement joins TRBV7-3 to TRBJ1-6, with TRBD1 matching 7 bases. The CDR3 covers 14 residues. Trimming took 5 bases from V and 10 from J; bases not matched to a gene: 8. The germline V gene encodes CDR1 SGHTA and CDR2 FQGTGA. CDR3 protein: CASSQSTGRSPLHF. Written as DNA, the CDR3 is TGTGCCAGCAGCCAATCGACAGGGAGATCACCCCTCCACTTT. Complete variable domain (other parts from reference TRBV7-3 and TRBJ1-6): GAGVSQTPSNKVTEKGKYVELRCDPISGHTALYWYRQSLGQGPEFLIYFQGTGAADDSGLPNDRFFAVRPEGSVSTLKIQRTERGDSAVYLCASSQSTGRSPLHFGNGTRLTVT.

The chain uses TRBV2 and TRBJ2-7; 8 nucleotides match TRBD2. J was trimmed by 0 bases and V by 9 bases; bases with no gene match: 7. Germline V gene lookup returns CDR1 SNHLY and CDR2 FYNNEI. The CDR3 consists of 14 residues. CDR3 loop: CASRAGGLSYEQYF. CDR3 DNA sequence: TGTGCCAGTCGGGCGGGGGGCCTCTCCTACGAGCAGTACTTC.

The gene calls are TRBV27 and TRBJ1-2; D is undetermined. The CDR3 is 15 residues long. V lost 5 bases, J lost 0 bases, and 13 bases lay in between. The germline V gene has CDR1 MNHEY and CDR2 SMNVEV (reference sequence). This chain's CDR3 is CASSGETTANYGYTF. The CDR3 coding sequence is TGTGCCAGCAGTGGGGAGACAACAGCTAACTATGGCTACACCTTC.

The chain couples TRBV25-1 to TRBJ1-1; possibly TRBD1 for D (5 bases). Germline-derived CDR1 and CDR2 are MGHDK and SYGVNS. The ends were cut back, 3 bases at V and 1 base at J, with 12 bases in the middle. The CDR3 runs to 15 residues. CDR3 coding DNA: TGTGCCAGCAGTGATTGGGCAGGACAGAACACTGAAGCTTTCTTT. Translating gives CASSDWAGQNTEAFF.

The rearrangement joins TRBV9 to TRBJ1-4; 7 bases match TRBD1. This CDR3 contains 15 residues. J was trimmed by 7 bases and V by 3 bases; bases with no gene match: 9. Germline assignment: CDR1 SGDLS and CDR2 YYNGEE. CDR3 sequence: CASSASGGQGEKLFF. The CDR3 DNA reads as TGTGCCAGCAGCGCATCAGGGGGGCAAGGTGAAAAACTGTTTTTT.

The chain's CDR3 is CASSPRDSRFGQYF. As DNA, the CDR3 is TGTGCCAGCAGCCCCCGGGACAGCCGCTTTGGGCAGTACTTC. The rearrangement joins TRBV3-1 (or the pseudogene TRBV3-2) to TRBJ2-7, with 7 bases aligning to TRBD1. V was pared by 4 bases and J by 9 bases, with 12 bases of the junction left unmatched. This CDR3 is 14 amino acids long. CDR1 and CDR2 (germline): LGHDT, YNNKEL (reference sequence).

The V gene is TRBV7-7, the J gene TRBJ1-1; no firm D call. The germline CDR1 and CDR2 sequences are SSHAT and FNYEAQ (reference sequence). Trimming removed 5 bases at V and 2 bases at J, with 9 bases between. This CDR3 comprises 13 residues. The CDR3 sequence: CASSPRLNTEAFF. The DNA of the CDR3 is TGTGCCAGCAGCCCGAGGTTAAACACTGAAGCTTTCTTT.

The chain joins TRBV11-2 to TRBJ2-7, with TRBD1 matching over 10 bases. J was trimmed by 4 bases and V by 4 bases; bases with no gene match: 10. Germline values: CDR1 SGHAT, CDR2 FQNNGV. This CDR3 has 16 residues. CDR3 loop: CASSSLRDRGQYEQYF. The CDR3 DNA sequence: TGTGCCAGCAGCTCCCTAAGAGACAGGGGGCAATACGAGCAGTACTTC.

The gene calls are TRBV2 and TRBJ1-4; 7 nucleotides match TRBD1. The CDR3 loop spans 15 amino acids. J was trimmed by 4 bases and V by 6 bases; bases with no gene match: 8. Germline CDR1 reads SNHLY; CDR2 reads FYNNEI. The CDR3 nucleotides are TGTGCCAGCAGCGGCCGGACAGGAGATAATGAAAAACTGTTTTTT. Translated: CASSGRTGDNEKLFF.

The chain couples TRBV19 to TRBJ1-1; a possible D gene is TRBD1 (5 bases). CDR3 length equals 13 residues. V was pared by 7 bases and J by 5 bases, with 14 bases between. In germline, CDR1 is LNHDA, CDR2 SQIVND (reference sequence). CDR3 region: CASTFSGGTEAFF. The CDR3 nucleotides are TGTGCCAGTACATTTTCTGGGGGGACTGAAGCTTTCTTT.

The rearrangement links TRBV6-4 to TRBJ2-1; TRBD2 agrees at 7 bases. Germline V lookup: CDR1 MRHNA, CDR2 SNTAGT. Losses at the gene ends were 5 bases for V and 0 bases for J; bases not matched to a gene: 4. The CDR3 totals 15 residues. CDR3 protein: CASSRTRSSYNEQFF. The CDR3, as DNA: TGTGCCAGCAGTCGGACTAGGAGCTCCTACAATGAGCAGTTCTTC.

V gene TRBV7-2 combines with J gene TRBJ1-2, with 8 bases matching TRBD1. J was trimmed by 8 bases and V by 4 bases; bases with no gene match: 9. This CDR3 comprises 14 residues. Looked up from germline, CDR1 is SGHTA and CDR2 is FQGNSA. The CDR3 bases are TGTGCCAGCAGCTCGTTGACAGGGGCGGGCGGCTACACCTTC. It encodes CASSSLTGAGGYTF.

The chain combines TRBV7-8 with TRBJ2-5, with 11 bases aligning to TRBD2. Germline CDR1 reads SGHVS; CDR2 reads FQNEAQ. The CDR3 is made up of 15 amino acids. V lost 5 bases, J lost 2 bases, and 4 bases stayed unmatched. The CDR3: CASSPRTSGQETQYF. The CDR3 DNA follows: TGTGCCAGCAGCCCAAGGACTAGCGGGCAAGAGACCCAGTACTTC.

This clone was recorded once. The chain is built from TRBV30 and TRBJ2-1, with D perhaps matching TRBD1 (6 bases). Germline V CDR1 and CDR2: GTSNPN, SVGIG (reference sequence). V was shortened by 2 bases and J by 6 bases, with 14 bases between the two germline ends. This CDR3 is built from 14 residues. The CDR3 protein is CAWSKGEWINEQFF. In nucleotides, the CDR3 is TGTGCCTGGAGTAAGGGGGAATGGATCAATGAGCAGTTCTTC.

The chain couples TRBV27 to TRBJ2-1; TRBD1 matches 8 bases. Germline V lookup: CDR1 MNHEY, CDR2 SMNVEV (reference sequence). The CDR3 is 14 residues long. After removal of 6 bases from V and 7 bases from J, the junction contained 8 bases not matched to a gene. The CDR3 bases are TGTGCCAGCAGGACAGGGGTGGGTGGGAATGAGCAGTTCTTC. It specifies CASRTGVGGNEQFF.

The rearrangement joins TRBV11-2 to TRBJ2-1; D uncertain. CDR3 length equals 18 residues. Germline V CDR1 and CDR2: SGHAT, FQNNGV. The germline V and J ends were trimmed by 4 bases and 0 bases, with 19 bases remaining between them. This CDR3 reads CASSSLNKARRSYNEQFF. The CDR3 coding sequence is TGTGCCAGCAGCTCCCTTAACAAGGCCAGGCGCTCCTACAATGAGCAGTTCTTC.

The genes are TRBV2 and TRBJ2-6, with a possible D match to TRBD2 (5 bases). CDR1 and CDR2 from the germline V gene are SNHLY and FYNNEI. Between the trimmed V and J ends, which lost 11 bases and 0 bases, there was a span of 5 bases. This CDR3 has 12 residues. DNA of the CDR3: TGTGCCGGGAGCTCTGGGGCCAACGTCCTGACTTTC. Amino acids: CAGSSGANVLTF.

This clone was recorded only once. This sequence joins TRBV2 and TRBJ1-2, with 7 bases that match TRBD1. The V and J ends lost 5 bases and 8 bases, in that order; junction bases with no gene match: 14. CDR1 is SNHLY and CDR2 is FYNNEI in the germline V gene. The CDR3 sequence is 15 residues long. The CDR3 loop reads CASSRRTGPAWGYTF. The CDR3 DNA reads TGTGCCAGCAGTCGCCGGACAGGCCCGGCCTGGGGCTACACCTTC. Looking up the rest from reference TRBV2 and TRBJ1-2 gives the full variable domain: EPEVTQTPSHQVTQMGQEVILRCVPISNHLYFYWYRQILGQKVEFLVSFYNNEISEKSEIFDDQFSVERPDGSNFTLKIRSTKLEDSAMYFCASSRRTGPAWGYTFGSGTRLTVV.

In its sample, this clone was seen once. The CDR3 sequence is CASSLMTGGGEETQYF. DNA of the CDR3: TGTGCCAGCAGCCTTATGACAGGGGGGGGCGAGGAGACCCAGTACTTC. The rearrangement links TRBV5-6 to TRBJ2-5, with 9 bases aligning to TRBD1. The CDR3 spans 16 residues. The ends lost 4 bases at V and 5 bases at J; junction bases unmatched: 12. CDR1 and CDR2 from the germline V gene are SGHDT and YYEEEE.

This chain links TRBV2 with TRBJ2-6; 7 bases line up with TRBD1. The junction had 10 bases not matched to a gene; V was cut back by 7 bases and J by 1 base. The CDR3 extends over 17 amino acids. Germline V gene lookup returns CDR1 SNHLY and CDR2 FYNNEI. The CDR3 region has the DNA TGTGCCAGCAACGACAGGGCCTTCCTATCTGGGGCCAACGTCCTGACTTTC. Residues: CASNDRAFLSGANVLTF.

The V call is TRBV2, the J call TRBJ1-3, with D perhaps matching TRBD1 (5 bases). Germline V gene sequence: CDR1 SNHLY, CDR2 FYNNEI. The V end was cut by 7 bases, the J end by 0 bases, with 16 bases between. The CDR3 is 16 amino acids. CDR3 amino acids: CASTGGTGSSGNTIYF. The CDR3 nucleotides read TGTGCCAGCACCGGCGGAACAGGTTCCTCTGGAAACACCATATATTTT.

V gene TRBV7-9 combines with J gene TRBJ1-2; tentative D call: TRBD1 (6 bases). From germline, CDR1 is SEHNR and CDR2 FQNEAQ (reference sequence). This CDR3 contains 13 residues. The germline V and J ends were trimmed by 5 bases and 4 bases, with 11 bases remaining between them. CDR3 DNA sequence: TGTGCCAGCAGCCCTGGACAGAGCTATGGCTACACCTTC. Protein sequence: CASSPGQSYGYTF.

This clone was seen a single time. The chain carries TRBV4-1 and TRBJ1-5; 8 nucleotides align to TRBD1. Trimming cost V 3 bases and J 6 bases; bases outside gene matches: 10. This CDR3 has 16 amino acids. Per the germline V gene, CDR1 is MGHRA and CDR2 is YSYEKL. CDR3 protein: CASSQADRAVGQPQHF. DNA of the CDR3: TGCGCCAGCAGCCAGGCGGACAGGGCAGTGGGTCAGCCCCAGCATTTT.